These 20 T cell receptor beta chains came from one sample sequenced in a study of cytomegalovirus exposure and HLA in healthy donors. Amplification used 60 Vbeta primers and 13 Jbeta primers. Here immunoSEQ multiplex PCR was the method, and the copy in TCRdb shows in-frame clones only, minus some. The sample has 95,000 to 150,000 clones; about 81% are singletons. Sequencing was carried out using PBMCs. These receptors were obtained from a man aged 40-49 years in good health and CMV-seronegative.

This clone has a handful of counts. The chain combines TRBV19 with TRBJ1-5, with D hard to call. The CDR3 is 18 residues long. Trimming stripped 3 bases from V and 0 bases from J, with 18 bases between. Germline V gene sequence: CDR1 LNHDA, CDR2 SQIVND (reference sequence). The CDR3 coding sequence is TGTGCCAGTAGTATCCCCGAGGCAGGAGGTTATAGCAATCAGCCCCAGCATTTT. Encoded protein: CASSIPEAGGYSNQPQHF.

The CDR3 reads CASSPVQGGVTNTGELFF. The DNA of the CDR3 is TGTGCCAGCTCACCTGTACAGGGGGGCGTGACGAACACCGGGGAGCTGTTTTTT. The gene calls are TRBV18 and TRBJ2-2, with TRBD1 matching over 8 bases. The junction had 9 bases not matched to a gene; V was cut back by 3 bases and J by 0 bases. CDR1 is KGHSH and CDR2 is LQKENI in the germline V gene. The CDR3 covers 18 residues.

This clone was recorded only once. V and J are TRBV5-1 and TRBJ2-1, with 7 bases lining up with TRBD1. CDR1 SGHRS and CDR2 YFSETQ come from the germline V gene. V trimming: 0 bases; J trimming: 7 bases; junction bases outside the gene matches: 4. The CDR3 has 14 residues. CDR3 loop: CASSLGGTENEQFF. In DNA, the CDR3 is TGCGCCAGCAGCTTGGGGGGGACAGAGAATGAGCAGTTCTTC. The full variable domain, completed using reference TRBV5-1 and TRBJ2-1, is KAGVTQTPRYLIKTRGQQVTLSCSPISGHRSVSWYQQTPGQGLQFLFEYFSETQRNKGNFPGRFSGRQFSNSRSEMNVSTLELGDSALYLCASSLGGTENEQFFGPGTRLTVL.

The V call is TRBV25-1, the J call TRBJ1-2; 12 bases match TRBD1. The CDR3 runs to 15 residues. V lost 3 bases, J lost 4 bases, and 3 bases stayed unmatched. Looked up from germline, CDR1 is MGHDK and CDR2 is SYGVNS. The CDR3 DNA sequence: TGTGCCAGCAGTGAGGGACAGGGGGCCGGCTATGGCTACACCTTC. It encodes CASSEGQGAGYGYTF.

This clone has more than one count but fewer than ten. J is TRBJ1-2 and V is TRBV2; D is ambiguous. V lost 3 bases to trimming and J lost 8 bases, with 19 bases between them. This CDR3 region has 15 residues. CDR1 is SNHLY, CDR2 FYNNEI, per germline. CDR3 sequence: CASSDRKGGTSGYTF. CDR3 sequence (DNA): TGTGCCAGCAGTGATCGGAAGGGAGGCACGTCGGGCTACACCTTC. The full variable domain, in which reference TRBV2 and TRBJ1-2 provide the parts outside the CDR3, is EPEVTQTPSHQVTQMGQEVILRCVPISNHLYFYWYRQILGQKVEFLVSFYNNEISEKSEIFDDQFSVERPDGSNFTLKIRSTKLEDSAMYFCASSDRKGGTSGYTFGSGTRLTVV.

The V and J genes are TRBV14 and TRBJ2-7, with no clear D. CDR1 and CDR2 (germline): SGHDN, FVKESK. V dropped 4 bases and J dropped 3 bases, with 7 bases sitting between them. CDR3 size: 12 residues. CDR3 amino acids: CASSPSFYEQYF. Here the CDR3 DNA reads TGTGCCAGCAGCCCCTCGTTCTACGAGCAGTACTTC.

This chain uses TRBV6-5 with TRBJ2-5, with D perhaps TRBD1 (5 bases). V lost 4 bases to trimming and J lost 11 bases, with 14 bases between them. This CDR3 region has 12 residues. Germline-derived CDR1 and CDR2 are MNHEY and SVGAGI. The CDR3 nucleotides read TGTGCCAGCAGTTCCCCTATAGCAGGGCAGTACTTC. It translates to CASSSPIAGQYF.

The rearrangement uses TRBV7-9 and TRBJ2-6; 8 bases match TRBD1. The CDR3 has 17 amino acids. Germline V gene lookup returns CDR1 SEHNR and CDR2 FQNEAQ (reference sequence). J lost 4 bases, V lost 5 bases, and 10 bases had no gene match. DNA for the CDR3: TGTGCCAGCAGCCCCGGGACAGGACGGGCCGGGGCCAACGTCCTGACTTTC. As protein: CASSPGTGRAGANVLTF.

The chain uses TRBV7-2 and TRBJ1-1; D gene unclear. The CDR3 has 15 amino acids. V shed 5 bases and J shed 3 bases, with 16 bases lying between them. In germline, CDR1 is SGHTA, CDR2 FQGNSA. The CDR3 sequence: CASSLWASLDTEAFF. The CDR3 DNA sequence: TGTGCCAGCAGCCTTTGGGCCTCCCTCGACACTGAAGCTTTCTTT.

The chain recombines TRBV19 with TRBJ2-5; D possibly corresponds to TRBD1 (6 bases). Trimming took 10 bases from V and 4 from J, leaving 16 bases between them. The CDR3 spans 13 residues. Per germline, CDR1 LNHDA and CDR2 SQIVND (reference sequence). For the CDR3, the DNA is TGTGCCACTCGGACAGTTGGTGGAGAGACCCAGTACTTC. This gives the protein CATRTVGGETQYF.

The CDR3 region has the DNA TGTGCCAGCGGCGGAGAGGGATCGGTCGGTGAAGCTTTCTTT. Protein product: CASGGEGSVGEAFF. The V call is TRBV2, the J call TRBJ1-1; unclear D gene. This CDR3 spans 14 amino acids. CDR1 is SNHLY and CDR2 is FYNNEI in the germline V gene. The V and J ends lost 8 bases and 7 bases respectively, with 20 bases between them.

This clone was found a few times. The chain recombines TRBV28 with TRBJ2-5; a possible D gene is TRBD2 (5 bases). Per germline, CDR1 MDHEN and CDR2 SYDVKM. Trimming took off 5 bases at V and 3 bases at J, with 16 bases between the two ends. The CDR3 contains 15 residues. This CDR3 is CASSPARRMKETQYF. The CDR3 DNA follows: TGTGCCAGCAGTCCCGCTCGGAGGATGAAAGAGACCCAGTACTTC.

This clone was picked up a small number of times. CDR3: CASSPGLAGETQYF. The CDR3 DNA follows: TGTGCCAGCAGCCCGGGACTAGCTGGAGAGACCCAGTACTTC. The chain couples TRBV7-2 to TRBJ2-5, with 9 nucleotides matching TRBD2. Germline-derived CDR1 and CDR2 are SGHTA and FQGNSA. Unmatched junction bases numbered 5, after V lost 5 bases and J lost 4 bases. This CDR3 comprises 14 residues. The entire variable domain, with the rest obtained from reference TRBV7-2 and TRBJ2-5, is as follows: GAGVSQSPSNKVTEKGKDVELRCDPISGHTALYWYRQSLGQGLEFLIYFQGNSAPDKSGLPSDRFSAERTGGSVSTLTIQRTQQEDSAVYLCASSPGLAGETQYFGPGTRLLVL.

This clone was recorded once. The chain couples TRBV2 to TRBJ2-2, with D perhaps TRBD1 (5 bases). The CDR3 is made up of 15 amino acids. Germline CDR1 and CDR2: SNHLY and FYNNEI. Trimming took 5 bases from V and 5 from J, leaving 15 bases between them. This chain's CDR3 is CASSPRQGRTGELFF. CDR3 in DNA: TGTGCCAGCAGTCCCCGGCAGGGTAGGACCGGGGAGCTGTTTTTT.

This clone showed up just once. The rearrangement links TRBV6-1 to TRBJ1-1; 11 bases match TRBD1. Looked up from germline, CDR1 is MNHNS and CDR2 is SASEGT. V shed 3 bases, J shed 0 bases, and the junction held 9 bases outside the gene matches. CDR3 length: 18 residues. The CDR3 DNA sequence: TGTGCCAGCAGTGACGGACAGGGGGCGAGTTTGATGAACACTGAAGCTTTCTTT. Residues: CASSDGQGASLMNTEAFF.

CDR3 residues: CASSIDGGKADTQYF. DNA for the CDR3: TGTGCCAGTAGTATAGATGGGGGGAAGGCAGATACGCAGTATTTT. The rearrangement links TRBV19 to TRBJ2-3, with D possibly TRBD2 on 6 matching bases. In germline, CDR1 is LNHDA, CDR2 SQIVND (reference sequence). V lost 0 bases, J lost 4 bases, and 11 bases lay in between. This CDR3 spans 15 amino acids.

The chain employs TRBV10-3 and TRBJ2-5; no definite D call. The CDR3 is 13 amino acids. V lost 4 bases, J lost 0 bases, and 6 bases lay in between. Germline CDR1 and CDR2: ENHRY and SYGVKD. The CDR3 bases are TGTGCCATCAGTGGAAACTACCAAGAGACCCAGTACTTC. This sequence encodes CAISGNYQETQYF.

The chain carries TRBV29-1 and TRBJ2-1, with 7 bases lining up with TRBD1. V shed 5 bases and J 6 bases; nucleotides not matched to a gene: 7. Germline V gives CDR1 SQVTM, CDR2 ANQGSEA. The CDR3 sequence is 13 residues long. The chain's CDR3 is CSVRGLLGNEQFF. CDR3 coding DNA: TGCAGCGTTAGGGGGCTCCTGGGCAATGAGCAGTTCTTC.

This chain links TRBV6-5 with TRBJ1-2; 7 positions agree with TRBD1. CDR1 and CDR2 from the germline V gene are MNHEY and SVGAGI. The CDR3 sequence is 16 residues long. J lost 4 bases, V lost 0 bases, and 8 bases had no gene match. CDR3 protein: CASSYSLQGQGYGYTF. The CDR3 DNA is TGTGCCAGCAGTTACTCGCTACAGGGGCAAGGCTATGGCTACACCTTC.

J is TRBJ2-3 and V is TRBV7-9; the D is unclear. This CDR3 region has 15 residues. From germline, CDR1 is SEHNR and CDR2 FQNEAQ (reference sequence). V was pared by 1 base and J by 2 bases, with 10 bases between. The CDR3 sequence: CASSLGSMPTDTQYF. For the CDR3, the DNA is TGTGCCAGCAGCTTAGGGAGCATGCCCACAGATACGCAGTATTTT.